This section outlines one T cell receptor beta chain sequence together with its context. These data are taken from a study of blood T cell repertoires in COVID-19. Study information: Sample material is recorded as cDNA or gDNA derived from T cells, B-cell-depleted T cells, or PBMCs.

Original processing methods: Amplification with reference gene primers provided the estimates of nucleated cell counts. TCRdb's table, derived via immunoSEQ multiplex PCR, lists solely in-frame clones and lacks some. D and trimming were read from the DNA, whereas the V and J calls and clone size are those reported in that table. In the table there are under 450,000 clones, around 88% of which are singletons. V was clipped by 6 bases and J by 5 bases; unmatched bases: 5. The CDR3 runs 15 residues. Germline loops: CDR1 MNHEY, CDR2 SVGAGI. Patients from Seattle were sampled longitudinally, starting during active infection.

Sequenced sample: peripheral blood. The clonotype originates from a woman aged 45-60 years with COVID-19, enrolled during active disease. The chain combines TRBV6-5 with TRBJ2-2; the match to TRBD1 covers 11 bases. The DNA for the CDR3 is TGTGCCAGCAGAAGGACAGGGGGCGGAACCGGGGAGCTGTTTTTT. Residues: CASRRTGGGTGELFF.